This T cell receptor (beta chain) comes out of a study of blood T cell repertoires in COVID-19 (dated by TCRdb to 2018 to 2020). Study-level background: Samples covering the acute and convalescent phases of COVID-19 were provided by collaborators in the United States, Italy and Spain. A de-identified subject ID, COVID-19 status, age in years and sex were almost always included in the sample metadata. HLA class I and class II types, where available, came from metadata supplied by the sample provider rather than from assay-based typing. Samples came from the ongoing ImmuneRACE study (first 160 participants) plus 1,254 subjects from 6 global collaborators. The prospective study material was composed of cDNA or gDNA derived from T cells, B-cell-depleted T cells, or PBMCs. Subjects who had been exposed to COVID-19, were actively infected with it, or had recovered from it provided the deeply sampled blood TCRbeta repertoires that made up the dataset. The repertoires were released in a freely available public database intended as a resource for research on the immune response to SARS-CoV-2.

From cysteine to phenylalanine, the CDR3 is 15 amino acids long. Only the CDR3 part of the read is kept: 45 bases, read in frame from the first base. V lost 4 bases and J lost 10 bases; the stretch between them is 20 bases long. CDR1 and CDR2 were assigned from the germline V gene as LGHNA and YNFKEQ. About this clone: The antigen this receptor binds is unknown. No base quality values were provided; no much bigger clone lies one nucleotide off.

The immunoSEQ Assay, a bias-controlled multiplex PCR, was used to amplify TCRbeta CDR3 regions from genomic DNA. As for the authors' bioinformatics: The number of nucleated cells in each sample was estimated by amplification of reference gene primers within the assay. Sequence reads were collapsed and filtered to measure the absolute abundance of every unique TCRbeta CDR3 rearrangement. Productive Simpson clonality was computed per sample as the square root of Simpson's diversity index over productive rearrangements. This immuneACCESS table, as held by TCRdb, lists in-frame sequences with V and J called but not all clones. Of the missing ones, under half trace to an unresolved V gene in checked studies; the others have no known cause. D and trimming were read from the DNA, whereas the V and J calls and clone size are those reported in that table. For this sample there are under 75,000 clones; 84% appear just once. The ten largest clonotypes hold 15% to 20% of the sample.

One collaborating source in Seattle enrolled patients during active infection and followed them longitudinally through the course of disease. Whole blood was collected in K2EDTA tubes by collaborating institutions according to the institutions' own protocols. For TCRbeta analysis, collaborator samples were shipped as frozen whole blood, as isolated PBMCs, or as DNA extracted from either sample type. Summary of the overall study and its limitations: The quantity of clinical and demographic metadata differed by source and by participant and was supplied without curation.

The clonotype comes from a man aged 55 to 70 with COVID-19, enrolled during active disease. The sequenced sample was peripheral blood. This chain is built from TRBV4-2 and TRBJ2-1; a weak D assignment points to TRBD2 (6 bases agree). The DNA sequence is given as TGTGCCAGCAGCCCCTTCTGGACTAACAAGGGGGAGCAGTTCTTC. It encodes CASSPFWTNKGEQFF.